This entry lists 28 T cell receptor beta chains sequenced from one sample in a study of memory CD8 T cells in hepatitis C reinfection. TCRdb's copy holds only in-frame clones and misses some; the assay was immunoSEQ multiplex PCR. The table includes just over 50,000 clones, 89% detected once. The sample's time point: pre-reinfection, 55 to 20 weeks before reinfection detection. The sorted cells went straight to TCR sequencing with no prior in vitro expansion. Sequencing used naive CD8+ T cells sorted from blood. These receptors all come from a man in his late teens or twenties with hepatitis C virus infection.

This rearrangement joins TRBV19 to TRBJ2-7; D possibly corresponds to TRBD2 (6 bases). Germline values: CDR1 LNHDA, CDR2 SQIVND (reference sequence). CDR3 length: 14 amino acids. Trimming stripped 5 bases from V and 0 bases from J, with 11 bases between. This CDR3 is CASSGMRGSYEQYF. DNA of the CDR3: TGTGCCAGTAGTGGGATGCGGGGCTCCTACGAGCAGTACTTC.

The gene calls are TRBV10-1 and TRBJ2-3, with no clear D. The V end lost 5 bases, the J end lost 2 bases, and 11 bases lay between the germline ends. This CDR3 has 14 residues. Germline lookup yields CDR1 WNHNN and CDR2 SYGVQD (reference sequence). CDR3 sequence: CASSKRTFTDTQYF. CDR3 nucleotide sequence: TGCGCCAGCAGTAAGAGAACTTTCACAGATACGCAGTATTTT.

The CDR3 loop is CASRTPGQGLARGANVLTF. CDR3 sequence (DNA): TGTGCCAGCCGAACCCCGGGACAGGGTCTCGCGCGTGGGGCCAACGTCCTGACTTTC. The V call is TRBV7-9, the J call TRBJ2-6; 9 positions match TRBD1. V dropped 8 bases and J dropped 3; count of bases not matched to a gene: 17. This CDR3 is 19 amino acids long. Germline V lookup: CDR1 SEHNR, CDR2 FQNEAQ (reference sequence).

CDR3 coding DNA: TGTGCCAGCAGCCCCCTGGTTGGAGATCGCACTGAAGCTTTCTTT. Translating it yields CASSPLVGDRTEAFF. This sequence joins TRBV5-8 and TRBJ1-1, with no clear D. The ends were cut back, 4 bases at V and 4 bases at J, with 17 bases in the middle. The CDR3 loop spans 15 amino acids. CDR1 is SGHTS, CDR2 YDEGEE, per germline.

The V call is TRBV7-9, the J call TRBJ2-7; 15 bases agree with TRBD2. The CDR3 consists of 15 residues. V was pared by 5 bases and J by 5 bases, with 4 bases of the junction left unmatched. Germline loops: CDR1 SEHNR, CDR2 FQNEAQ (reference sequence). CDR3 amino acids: CASSEGLAGGHEQYV. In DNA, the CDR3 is TGTGCCAGCAGCGAGGGACTAGCGGGGGGTCACGAGCAGTACGTC.

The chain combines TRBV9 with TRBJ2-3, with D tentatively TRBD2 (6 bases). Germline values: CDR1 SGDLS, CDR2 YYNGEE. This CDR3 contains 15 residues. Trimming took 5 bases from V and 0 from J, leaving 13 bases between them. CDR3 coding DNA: TGTGCCAGCAGTACCTGGGGGGTCAGCACAGATACGCAGTATTTT. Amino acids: CASSTWGVSTDTQYF.

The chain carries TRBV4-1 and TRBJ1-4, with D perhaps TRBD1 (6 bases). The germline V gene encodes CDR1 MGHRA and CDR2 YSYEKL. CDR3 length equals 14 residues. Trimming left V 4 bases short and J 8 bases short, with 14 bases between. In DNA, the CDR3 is TGCGCCAGCAGCCCCACAGGGTATGGGGAAAAACTGTTTTTT. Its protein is CASSPTGYGEKLFF.

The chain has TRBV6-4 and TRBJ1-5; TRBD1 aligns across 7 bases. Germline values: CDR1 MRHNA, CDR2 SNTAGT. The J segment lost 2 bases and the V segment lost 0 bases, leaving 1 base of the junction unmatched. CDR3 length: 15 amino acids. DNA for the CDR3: TGTGCCAGCAGTGACTCAACAGGGGGCAATCAGCCCCAGCATTTT. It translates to CASSDSTGGNQPQHF.

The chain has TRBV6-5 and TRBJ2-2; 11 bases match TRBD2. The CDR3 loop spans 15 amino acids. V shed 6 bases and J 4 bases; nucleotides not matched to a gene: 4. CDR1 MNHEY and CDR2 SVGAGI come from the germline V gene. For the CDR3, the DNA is TGTGCCAGCAGGGTAGCGGGAGGGTTCACCGGGGAGCTGTTTTTT. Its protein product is CASRVAGGFTGELFF.

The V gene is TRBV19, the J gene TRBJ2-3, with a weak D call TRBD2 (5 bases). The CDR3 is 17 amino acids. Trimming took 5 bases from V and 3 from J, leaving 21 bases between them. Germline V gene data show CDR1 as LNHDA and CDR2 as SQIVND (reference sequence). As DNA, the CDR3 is TGTGCCAGTAGTCCATCGAACCTAGACCGGAGGACAGATACGCAGTATTTT. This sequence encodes CASSPSNLDRRTDTQYF.

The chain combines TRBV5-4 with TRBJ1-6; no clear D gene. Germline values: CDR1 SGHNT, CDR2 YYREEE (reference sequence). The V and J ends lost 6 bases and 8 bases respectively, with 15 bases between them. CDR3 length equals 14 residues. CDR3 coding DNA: TGTGCCAGCACTCTCCTACCACGGGATTCACCCCTCCACTTT. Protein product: CASTLLPRDSPLHF.

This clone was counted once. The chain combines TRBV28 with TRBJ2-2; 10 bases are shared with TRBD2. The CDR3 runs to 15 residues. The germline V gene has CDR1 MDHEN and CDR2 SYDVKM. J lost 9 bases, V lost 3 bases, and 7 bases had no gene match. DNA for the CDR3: TGTGCCAGCAGTTTTGGCCCTAGCGGGAGAAGGGAGCTGTTTTTT. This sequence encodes CASSFGPSGRRELFF.

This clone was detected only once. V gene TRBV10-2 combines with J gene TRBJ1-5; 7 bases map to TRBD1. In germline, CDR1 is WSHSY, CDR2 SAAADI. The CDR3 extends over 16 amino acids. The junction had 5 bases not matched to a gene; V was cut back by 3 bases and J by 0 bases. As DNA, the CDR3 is TGCGCCAGCAGTGACTCGACAGGGATTAGCAATCAGCCCCAGCATTTT. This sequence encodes CASSDSTGISNQPQHF.

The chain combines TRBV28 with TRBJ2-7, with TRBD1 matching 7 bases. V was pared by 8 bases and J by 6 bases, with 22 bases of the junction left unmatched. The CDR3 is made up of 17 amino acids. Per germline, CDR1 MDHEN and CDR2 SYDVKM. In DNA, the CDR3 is TGTGCCAGCGTACCGGTAGCCTACGGGACAGTGCTTGGCGAGCAGTACTTC. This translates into CASVPVAYGTVLGEQYF.

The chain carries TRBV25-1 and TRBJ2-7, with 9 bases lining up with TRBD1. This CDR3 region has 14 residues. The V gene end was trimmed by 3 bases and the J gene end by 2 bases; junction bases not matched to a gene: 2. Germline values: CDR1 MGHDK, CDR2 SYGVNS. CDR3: CASSEGQGAYEQYF. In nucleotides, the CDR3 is TGTGCCAGCAGTGAGGGACAGGGCGCCTACGAGCAGTACTTC.

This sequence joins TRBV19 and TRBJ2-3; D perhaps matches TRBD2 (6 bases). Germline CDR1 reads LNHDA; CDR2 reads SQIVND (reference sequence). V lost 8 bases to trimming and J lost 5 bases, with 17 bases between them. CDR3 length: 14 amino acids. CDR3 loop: CASSLGGLGDTQYF. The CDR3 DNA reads TGTGCCAGTTCTTTGGGGGGTCTGGGAGATACGCAGTATTTT.

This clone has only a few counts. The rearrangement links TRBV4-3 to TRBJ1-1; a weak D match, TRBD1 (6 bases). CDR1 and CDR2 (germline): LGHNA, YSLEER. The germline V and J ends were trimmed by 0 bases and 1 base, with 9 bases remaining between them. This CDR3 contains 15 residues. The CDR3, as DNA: TGCGCCAGCAGCCAAGACTGGACAGAGAACACTGAAGCTTTCTTT. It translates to CASSQDWTENTEAFF.

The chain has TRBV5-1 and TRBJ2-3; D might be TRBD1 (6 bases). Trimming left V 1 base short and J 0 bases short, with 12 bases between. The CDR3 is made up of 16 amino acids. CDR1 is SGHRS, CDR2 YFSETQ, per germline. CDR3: CASSLIWDISTDTQYF. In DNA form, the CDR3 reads TGCGCCAGCAGCTTGATTTGGGACATCAGCACAGATACGCAGTATTTT.

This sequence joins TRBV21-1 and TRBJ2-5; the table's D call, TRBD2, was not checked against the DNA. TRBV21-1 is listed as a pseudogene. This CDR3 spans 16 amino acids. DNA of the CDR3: TGTGCCAGCAGCCCTCGGGGGGAGGGTTATCTAGGGACCCAGTACTTC. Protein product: CASSPRGEGYLGTQYF.

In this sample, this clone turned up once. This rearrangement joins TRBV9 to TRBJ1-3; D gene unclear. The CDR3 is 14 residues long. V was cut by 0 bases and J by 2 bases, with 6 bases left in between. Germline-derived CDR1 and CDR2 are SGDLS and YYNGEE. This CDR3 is CASSVVAAGNTIYF. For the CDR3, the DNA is TGTGCCAGCAGCGTAGTGGCCGCTGGAAACACCATATATTTT.

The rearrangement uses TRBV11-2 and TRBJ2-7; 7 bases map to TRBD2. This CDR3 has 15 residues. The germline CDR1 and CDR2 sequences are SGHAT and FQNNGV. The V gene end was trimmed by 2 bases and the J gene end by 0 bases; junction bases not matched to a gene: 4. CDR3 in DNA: TGTGCCAGCAGCTTAAAAGCGGGGTTCTCCTACGAGCAGTACTTC. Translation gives CASSLKAGFSYEQYF.

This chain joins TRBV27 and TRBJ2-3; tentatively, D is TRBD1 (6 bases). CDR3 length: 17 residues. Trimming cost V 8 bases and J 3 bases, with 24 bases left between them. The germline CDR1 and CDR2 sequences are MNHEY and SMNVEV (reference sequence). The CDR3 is CASCRSAGEMWTDTQYF. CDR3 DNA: TGTGCCAGCTGCCGGTCGGCAGGGGAGATGTGGACAGATACGCAGTATTTT.

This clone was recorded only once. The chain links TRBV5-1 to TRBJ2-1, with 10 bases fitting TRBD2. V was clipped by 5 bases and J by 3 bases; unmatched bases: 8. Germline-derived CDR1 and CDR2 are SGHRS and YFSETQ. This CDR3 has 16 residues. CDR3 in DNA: TGCGCCAGCAGGCGGCTTAGCGGGGGGAACTACAATGAGCAGTTCTTC. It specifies CASRRLSGGNYNEQFF.

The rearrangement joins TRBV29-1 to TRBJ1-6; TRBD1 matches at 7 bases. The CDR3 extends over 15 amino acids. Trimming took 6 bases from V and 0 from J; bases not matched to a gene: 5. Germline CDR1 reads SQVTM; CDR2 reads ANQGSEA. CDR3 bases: TGCAGCGTAAGGGGGGACAGCTCCTATAATTCACCCCTCCACTTT. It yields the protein CSVRGDSSYNSPLHF.

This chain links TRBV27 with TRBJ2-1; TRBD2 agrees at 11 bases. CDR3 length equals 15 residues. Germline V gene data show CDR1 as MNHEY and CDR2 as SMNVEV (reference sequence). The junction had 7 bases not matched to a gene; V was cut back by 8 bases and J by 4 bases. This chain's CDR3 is CASDPGTSGYNEQFF. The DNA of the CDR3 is TGTGCCAGCGATCCCGGGACTAGCGGATACAATGAGCAGTTCTTC.

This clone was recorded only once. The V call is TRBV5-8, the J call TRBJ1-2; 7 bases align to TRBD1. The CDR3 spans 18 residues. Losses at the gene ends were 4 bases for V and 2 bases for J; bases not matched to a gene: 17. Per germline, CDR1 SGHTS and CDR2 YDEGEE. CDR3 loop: CASSPRDSSLKSNYGYTF. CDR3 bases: TGTGCCAGCAGCCCCCGGGACAGCAGTCTAAAAAGCAACTATGGCTACACCTTC. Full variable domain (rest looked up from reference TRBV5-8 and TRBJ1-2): EAGVTQSPTHLIKTRGQQATLRCSPISGHTSVYWYQQALGLGLQFLLWYDEGEERNRGNFPPRFSGRQFPNYSSELNVNALELEDSALYLCASSPRDSSLKSNYGYTFGSGTRLTVV.

The CDR3 DNA follows: TGCGCCAGCAGCCAAGAGGAGTTAGCCGGGGAGCTGTTTTTT. It codes for CASSQEELAGELFF. This chain links TRBV4-3 with TRBJ2-2, with D hard to call. The CDR3 runs to 14 residues. Germline V gives CDR1 LGHNA, CDR2 YSLEER. Trimming took off 0 bases at V and 6 bases at J, with 8 bases between the two ends.

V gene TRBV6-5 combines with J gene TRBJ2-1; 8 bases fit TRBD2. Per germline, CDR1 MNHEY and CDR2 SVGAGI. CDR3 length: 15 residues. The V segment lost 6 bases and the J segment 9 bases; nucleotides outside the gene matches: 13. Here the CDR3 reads CASSFPSGPGGEQFF. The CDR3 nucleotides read TGTGCCAGCAGCTTCCCTAGCGGGCCCGGGGGTGAGCAGTTCTTC.